Presented here are 16 T cell receptor beta chains from one specimen sequenced in a study of OX40 agonist ivuxolimab in advanced cancers. Here immunoSEQ multiplex PCR was the method, and the copy in TCRdb shows in-frame clones only, minus some. The data show 66,000 or so clones, roughly four fifths seen once. Here the sequenced sample was CD4+ or CD8+ T cells sorted from blood, taken in a trial of the OX40 agonist ivuxolimab. The receptors were sampled from an adult with an advanced solid tumor such as melanoma, head and neck, liver or kidney cancer.

This chain connects TRBV9 to TRBJ1-1, with TRBD1 matching over 9 bases. This CDR3 spans 14 amino acids. The V and J ends lost 3 bases and 4 bases, in that order; junction bases with no gene match: 4. In germline, CDR1 is SGDLS, CDR2 YYNGEE. CDR3 residues: CASSGDRARTEAFF. The CDR3, as DNA: TGTGCCAGCAGCGGGGACAGGGCACGCACTGAAGCTTTCTTT.

J is TRBJ1-2 and V is TRBV6-1; D unresolved. This CDR3 has 12 amino acids. Germline CDR1 and CDR2: MNHNS and SASEGT. Trimming stripped 8 bases from V and 7 bases from J, with 14 bases between. The CDR3 reads CASFKTGSGYTF. The CDR3, as DNA: TGTGCCAGCTTTAAAACTGGGTCTGGCTACACCTTC.

The chain has TRBV5-1 and TRBJ2-2; TRBD1 aligns across 8 bases. The CDR3 loop spans 14 amino acids. V was pared by 5 bases and J by 7 bases, with 7 bases of the junction left unmatched. Germline-derived CDR1 and CDR2 are SGHRS and YFSETQ. The CDR3 is CASSGTGRFGELFF. In nucleotides, the CDR3 is TGCGCCAGCAGTGGGACAGGTCGATTCGGGGAGCTGTTTTTT.

V usage is TRBV27 and J usage is TRBJ2-1; 8 bases line up with TRBD2. CDR1 and CDR2 (germline): MNHEY, SMNVEV (reference sequence). V lost 3 bases to trimming and J lost 5 bases; unmatched junction nucleotides: 3. The CDR3 extends over 14 amino acids. CDR3: CASSFAGGDNEQFF. The CDR3 coding sequence is TGTGCCAGCAGTTTCGCCGGGGGGGACAATGAGCAGTTCTTC.

The chain uses TRBV7-2 and TRBJ2-1, with D uncertain. Trimming left V 1 base short and J 5 bases short, with 9 bases between. The CDR3 loop spans 14 amino acids. Germline lookup yields CDR1 SGHTA and CDR2 FQGNSA. The CDR3 protein is CASSLVAGNNEQFF. CDR3 DNA: TGTGCCAGCAGCTTAGTGGCTGGAAACAATGAGCAGTTCTTC.

This chain connects TRBV5-1 to TRBJ1-6; D may be TRBD1 (5 bases). The V and J ends lost 5 bases and 0 bases respectively, with 12 bases between them. Per the germline V gene, CDR1 is SGHRS and CDR2 is YFSETQ. This CDR3 contains 16 residues. Here the CDR3 reads CASSRQPSSYNSPLHF. In DNA form, the CDR3 reads TGCGCCAGCAGTCGACAGCCGAGCTCCTATAATTCACCCCTCCACTTT.

The rearrangement links TRBV10-1 to TRBJ1-2; D is possibly TRBD1 (6 bases). Germline lookup yields CDR1 WNHNN and CDR2 SYGVQD (reference sequence). Trimming removed 4 bases from V and 5 bases from J, with 14 bases in between. The CDR3 length is 14 residues. This CDR3 is CASSGFRGAYGYTF. The DNA for the CDR3 is TGCGCCAGCAGTGGATTTCGGGGGGCATATGGCTACACCTTC.

This sequence joins TRBV5-6 and TRBJ2-1; D may be TRBD1 or TRBD2 (5 bases each). Trimming cost V 2 bases and J 4 bases, with 10 bases left between them. Looked up from germline, CDR1 is SGHDT and CDR2 is YYEEEE. The CDR3 loop spans 14 amino acids. In DNA form, the CDR3 reads TGTGCCAGCAGCTTCTTTTGGGGGTACAATGAGCAGTTCTTC. Encoded protein: CASSFFWGYNEQFF.

This clone was recorded once. The J gene is TRBJ2-3, the V gene TRBV7-9; TRBD2 is a possible D gene (6 bases). This CDR3 is 16 amino acids long. Between the trimmed V and J ends, which lost 5 bases and 2 bases, there was a span of 17 bases. The germline V gene encodes CDR1 SEHNR and CDR2 FQNEAQ (reference sequence). CDR3 in DNA: TGTGCCAGCAGCCCCTACGGGCGGGGCCCCACAGATACGCAGTATTTT. This gives the protein CASSPYGRGPTDTQYF.

The V and J genes are TRBV5-1 and TRBJ1-3; D is ambiguous. This CDR3 spans 13 amino acids. V lost 4 bases to trimming and J lost 4 bases, with 9 bases between them. In germline, CDR1 is SGHRS, CDR2 YFSETQ. The CDR3: CASSPSGGNTIYF. The CDR3 nucleotides read TGCGCCAGCAGCCCCTCTGGGGGAAACACCATATATTTT.

The genes are TRBV7-2 and TRBJ2-7, with D tentatively TRBD2 (6 bases). CDR1 is SGHTA, CDR2 FQGNSA, per germline. The CDR3 consists of 14 residues. V dropped 2 bases and J dropped 3 bases, with 11 bases sitting between them. In DNA, the CDR3 is TGTGCCAGCAGCTTAAACGGGGGTAACTACGAGCAGTACTTC. Translated: CASSLNGGNYEQYF.

V is TRBV7-3 and J is TRBJ2-2; unclear D gene. Trimming left V 2 bases short and J 6 bases short, with 7 bases between. Germline loops: CDR1 SGHTA, CDR2 FQGTGA. The CDR3 runs to 13 residues. The CDR3 DNA sequence: TGTGCCAGCAGCTTAGTAGTTTCCGGGGAGCTGTTTTTT. It encodes CASSLVVSGELFF.

This chain uses TRBV7-9 with TRBJ1-2; tentatively, D is TRBD1 (6 bases). Germline CDR1 and CDR2: SEHNR and FQNEAQ (reference sequence). Trimming pared 0 bases from V and 8 bases from J, leaving 13 bases between. The CDR3 totals 14 residues. CDR3 region: CASSLAVGAGGYTF. The DNA for the CDR3 is TGTGCCAGCAGCTTAGCGGTGGGGGCCGGGGGCTACACCTTC.

The rearrangement links TRBV6-1 to TRBJ2-5, with TRBD1 matching 8 bases. Per germline, CDR1 MNHNS and CDR2 SASEGT. This CDR3 region has 13 residues. V shed 8 bases, J shed 4 bases, and the junction held 6 bases outside the gene matches. The CDR3 is CASAAGTGETQYF. CDR3 DNA: TGTGCCAGCGCGGCCGGGACAGGAGAGACCCAGTACTTC.

The chain recombines TRBV6-5 with TRBJ1-2; D not certain. Germline V gives CDR1 MNHEY, CDR2 SVGAGI. The CDR3 extends over 13 amino acids. V dropped 3 bases and J dropped 8 bases, with 13 bases sitting between them. Written as DNA, the CDR3 is TGTGCCAGCAGTTATGTCTTAGCAGAGGGCTACACCTTC. Translated, it gives CASSYVLAEGYTF.

This clone was observed a single time. The chain combines TRBV6-1 with TRBJ1-5; D is ambiguous. V lost 3 bases and J 6 bases, leaving 9 bases between the germline ends. CDR1 and CDR2 (germline): MNHNS, SASEGT. There are 13 residues in the CDR3. CDR3 coding DNA: TGTGCCAGCAGTGAGAATTCCGGTCAGCCCCAGCATTTT. Protein: CASSENSGQPQHF.